A single sample gave rise to the 23 T cell receptor beta chains below, sequenced in a study of blood T cell repertoires in COVID-19. TCRdb's table, derived via immunoSEQ multiplex PCR, lists solely in-frame clones and lacks some. The data hold approximately 43,000 clones, with about 81% observed a single time. Sequenced input: peripheral blood. Receptor source: a man aged 40-50 years with active or convalescent COVID-19.

This rearrangement joins TRBV2 to TRBJ1-4, with D possibly TRBD1 on 5 matching bases. The CDR3 has 13 amino acids. V was shortened by 3 bases and J by 6 bases, with 8 bases between the two germline ends. Germline lookup yields CDR1 SNHLY and CDR2 FYNNEI. CDR3 DNA: TGTGCCAGCAGTGACGAGACAGATGAAAAACTGTTTTTT. Translation: CASSDETDEKLFF.

The chain joins TRBV14 to TRBJ1-3, with D unclear. V lost 2 bases to trimming and J lost 1 base, with 9 bases between them. CDR1 and CDR2 (germline): SGHDN, FVKESK. The CDR3 spans 15 residues. The CDR3 protein is CASSQLEESGNTIYF. The CDR3 DNA reads as TGTGCCAGCAGCCAACTGGAGGAATCTGGAAACACCATATATTTT. Using reference TRBV14 and TRBJ1-3 for the parts outside the CDR3, the full variable domain is EAGVTQFPSHSVIEKGQTVTLRCDPISGHDNLYWYRRVMGKEIKFLLHFVKESKQDESGMPNNRFLAERTGGTYSTLKVQPAELEDSGVYFCASSQLEESGNTIYFGEGSWLTVV.

The V call is TRBV6-2 or TRBV6-3, the J call TRBJ2-7, with 7 bases matching TRBD1. CDR3 length: 15 amino acids. Germline V CDR1 and CDR2: MNHEY, SVGEGT. V lost 0 bases, J lost 7 bases, and 9 bases stayed unmatched. In DNA, the CDR3 is TGTGCCAGCAGTTACTCAGCTGGCAGGGGGTGGGAGCAGTACTTC. Translating it yields CASSYSAGRGWEQYF.

V is TRBV3-1 (or the pseudogene TRBV3-2) and J is TRBJ1-2; D not certain. The CDR3 covers 14 residues. Germline CDR1 LGHDT, CDR2 YNNKEL (reference sequence). V lost 0 bases and J 7 bases, leaving 12 bases between the germline ends. The CDR3 region is CASSQDKIWSGYTF. The CDR3 coding sequence is TGTGCCAGCAGCCAAGATAAGATCTGGAGTGGCTACACCTTC.

The chain links TRBV5-4 to TRBJ2-1; weak D call: TRBD2 (6 bases). V lost 3 bases, J lost 9 bases, and 16 bases lay in between. Germline-derived CDR1 and CDR2 are SGHNT and YYREEE (reference sequence). The CDR3 spans 14 residues. This chain's CDR3 is CASSSGGPAGEQFF. The CDR3 DNA reads TGTGCCAGCAGCTCCGGGGGTCCCGCGGGTGAGCAGTTCTTC.

J is TRBJ1-5 and V is TRBV6-1, with TRBD1 as a possible D gene (5 bases). The CDR3 contains 16 residues. V was shortened by 4 bases and J by 2 bases, with 15 bases between the two germline ends. The germline CDR1 and CDR2 sequences are MNHNS and SASEGT. The CDR3 loop is CASSVEVTGGNQPQHF. Written as DNA, the CDR3 is TGTGCCAGCAGTGTCGAGGTTACAGGAGGCAATCAGCCCCAGCATTTT.

The chain has TRBV7-2 and TRBJ1-6; D possibly corresponds to TRBD1 (6 bases). From germline, CDR1 is SGHTA and CDR2 FQGNSA. CDR3 size: 16 residues. V lost 0 bases, J lost 10 bases, and 16 bases lay in between. DNA for the CDR3: TGTGCCAGCAGCTTAGCGGGTCGGCAGGGGAGATCACCCCTCCACTTT. Its translation is CASSLAGRQGRSPLHF.

This chain links TRBV11-3 with TRBJ2-1, with 8 bases identical to TRBD2. The V gene end was trimmed by 0 bases and the J gene end by 9 bases; junction bases not matched to a gene: 10. Germline CDR1 is SGHNT and CDR2 is YENEEA. There are 16 residues in the CDR3. CDR3 protein: CASSLDRPGGLIEQFF. The CDR3 DNA follows: TGTGCCAGCAGCTTAGATCGACCGGGAGGGCTTATTGAGCAGTTCTTC. Using reference TRBV11-3 and TRBJ2-1 for the parts outside the CDR3, the full variable domain is EAGVVQSPRYKIIEKKQPVAFWCNPISGHNTLYWYLQNLGQGPELLIRYENEEAVDDSQLPKDRFSAERLKGVDSTLKIQPAELGDSAVYLCASSLDRPGGLIEQFFGPGTRLTVL.

This chain links TRBV10-2 with TRBJ2-3; 10 bases fit TRBD1. V lost 3 bases to trimming and J lost 1 base; unmatched junction nucleotides: 7. The germline CDR1 and CDR2 sequences are WSHSY and SAAADI. This CDR3 has 17 amino acids. The CDR3 spells CASSDGAGTGGTDTQYF. The CDR3 DNA follows: TGCGCCAGCAGTGACGGAGCCGGGACAGGGGGCACAGATACGCAGTATTTT.

This clone was recorded once. The J gene is TRBJ1-2, the V gene TRBV5-8, with 10 nucleotides matching TRBD1. With V trimmed by 4 bases and J by 4 bases, 4 bases remained unmatched. The CDR3 has 14 amino acids. Looked up from germline, CDR1 is SGHTS and CDR2 is YDEGEE. CDR3 loop: CASSRDRGGYGYTF. In nucleotides, the CDR3 is TGTGCCAGCAGCCGGGACAGGGGTGGCTATGGCTACACCTTC.

The chain combines TRBV29-1 with TRBJ2-4, with TRBD2 identical over 14 bases. The V segment lost 6 bases and the J segment 8 bases; nucleotides outside the gene matches: 9. The CDR3 covers 15 residues. Looked up from germline, CDR1 is SQVTM and CDR2 is ANQGSEA. CDR3 region: CSVGGLAGARDIQYF. In DNA form, the CDR3 reads TGCAGCGTGGGGGGACTAGCGGGAGCTAGGGACATTCAGTACTTC. Full variable domain (missing parts from reference TRBV29-1 and TRBJ2-4): SAVISQKPSRDICQRGTSLTIQCQVDSQVTMMFWYRQQPGQSLTLIATANQGSEATYESGFVIDKFPISRPNLTFSTLTVSNMSPEDSSIYLCSVGGLAGARDIQYFGAGTRLSVL.

This rearrangement joins TRBV7-6 to TRBJ2-7; 11 bases match TRBD1. Losses at the gene ends were 1 base for V and 6 bases for J; bases not matched to a gene: 8. Germline V gives CDR1 SGHVS, CDR2 FNYEAQ. CDR3 size: 16 residues. The CDR3 nucleotides are TGTGCCAGCAGCTTAGTACCCGGGACAGGGGGACCCGAGCAGTACTTC. The encoded protein is CASSLVPGTGGPEQYF.

This chain uses TRBV5-1 with TRBJ2-6; D may be TRBD2 (5 bases). CDR1 is SGHRS, CDR2 YFSETQ, per germline. This CDR3 has 16 amino acids. Trimming cost V 0 bases and J 0 bases, with 7 bases left between them. The CDR3 here is CASSLAGNSGANVLTF. CDR3 coding DNA: TGCGCCAGCAGCTTGGCCGGGAACTCTGGGGCCAACGTCCTGACTTTC.

The chain couples TRBV5-1 to TRBJ2-5, with unresolved D. The CDR3 consists of 14 residues. Trimming took 0 bases from V and 1 from J, leaving 7 bases between them. The V gene's germline CDR1 is SGHRS and CDR2 YFSETQ. The CDR3 DNA sequence: TGCGCCAGCAGCTTGGGACTGCTCCAAGAGACCCAGTACTTC. As protein: CASSLGLLQETQYF.

This clone was counted only a few times. The chain carries TRBV19 and TRBJ2-3; 7 nucleotides line up with TRBD1. The V gene's germline CDR1 is LNHDA and CDR2 SQIVND (reference sequence). Unmatched junction bases numbered 9, after V lost 6 bases and J lost 3 bases. CDR3 length: 15 amino acids. For the CDR3, the DNA is TGTGCCAGTAGCCGGCGGACAGGTTTTACAGATACGCAGTATTTT. Its translation is CASSRRTGFTDTQYF.

This clone has a count of ten or more. The sample holds other DNA sequences that translate to the same CDR3. The rearrangement joins TRBV19 to TRBJ2-1; the D gene is possibly TRBD2 (6 bases). Germline lookup yields CDR1 LNHDA and CDR2 SQIVND (reference sequence). This CDR3 has 15 residues. The V and J ends lost 3 bases and 1 base respectively, with 10 bases between them. CDR3 in DNA: TGTGCCAGTAGTATCGGTGGAGGGTCCTACAATGAGCAGTTCTTC. This gives the protein CASSIGGGSYNEQFF.

This clone is labeled as medium-sized. This chain joins TRBV25-1 and TRBJ1-2; possible D gene TRBD1, 5 bases. Germline V CDR1 and CDR2: MGHDK, SYGVNS. Trimming took 7 bases from V and 8 from J, leaving 14 bases between them. There are 12 residues in the CDR3. DNA for the CDR3: TGTGCCAGCAAGGAGGGGTTGGGGGGCTACACCTTC. Its translation is CASKEGLGGYTF.

The V and J genes are TRBV19 and TRBJ2-2; D not certain. V lost 5 bases and J lost 4, with 5 bases in between. CDR1 is LNHDA and CDR2 is SQIVND in the germline V gene (reference sequence). The CDR3 runs to 12 residues. The CDR3 sequence: CASSVLTGELFF. In nucleotides, the CDR3 is TGTGCCAGTAGTGTACTCACCGGGGAGCTGTTTTTT.

CDR3 DNA: TGTGCCAGCAGGCTAGCTAGCTCCTATAATTCACCCCTCCACTTT. Translating it yields CASRLASSYNSPLHF. The chain carries TRBV28 and TRBJ1-6; unclear D gene. The CDR3 is 15 residues long. Germline assignment: CDR1 MDHEN and CDR2 SYDVKM. Deletions cut 6 bases from V and 0 bases from J, with 9 bases between.

This clone was seen a single time. V and J are TRBV10-3 and TRBJ2-7; 7 bases match TRBD2. The CDR3 spans 15 residues. Unmatched junction bases numbered 14, after V lost 10 bases and J lost 2 bases. Germline values: CDR1 ENHRY, CDR2 SYGVKD. CDR3 bases: TGTGCCACGGAGGTGAGGGCGGGGGTTACCTACGAGCAGTACTTC. Translating gives CATEVRAGVTYEQYF.

CDR3 sequence reads: CASSPTGGPSYEQYF. CDR3 coding DNA: TGTGCCAGCAGTCCGACAGGGGGCCCCTCCTACGAGCAGTACTTC. The chain combines TRBV7-9 with TRBJ2-7, with 10 bases matching TRBD1. V shed 6 bases, J shed 0 bases, and the junction held 5 bases outside the gene matches. The CDR3 runs to 15 residues. Germline V CDR1 and CDR2: SEHNR, FQNEAQ (reference sequence).

The genes are TRBV11-2 and TRBJ2-7, with D perhaps matching TRBD1 (6 bases). Trimming removed 6 bases from V and 4 bases from J, with 19 bases in between. The CDR3 loop spans 15 amino acids. Per germline, CDR1 SGHAT and CDR2 FQNNGV. CDR3 in amino acids: CASSAHQGKGYEQYF. CDR3 bases: TGTGCCAGCAGTGCCCATCAGGGGAAGGGGTACGAGCAGTACTTC.

This clone was recorded once. The genes are TRBV19 and TRBJ2-5; D might be TRBD1 (5 bases). The CDR3 contains 18 residues. V was trimmed by 2 bases and J by 5 bases, leaving 24 bases between them. CDR1 is LNHDA and CDR2 is SQIVND in the germline V gene (reference sequence). CDR3 loop: CASSINRSQGKLGETQYF. CDR3 DNA: TGTGCCAGTAGTATAAACAGGTCCCAAGGTAAACTTGGGGAGACCCAGTACTTC.